These 13 T cell receptor beta chains share one sample of origin, sequenced in a study of blood T cell repertoires in COVID-19. The data were produced by immunoSEQ multiplex PCR, yet TCRdb's version contains in-frame clones alone and is incomplete. The table records under 110,000 clones, over 80% of them present only once. Sequencing was done on a sample of peripheral blood. The receptors derive from a man in his fifties or sixties with active COVID-19.

This clone was picked up one time. The rearrangement links TRBV5-4 to TRBJ2-3; no reliable D call. Looked up from germline, CDR1 is SGHNT and CDR2 is YYREEE (reference sequence). This CDR3 has 17 residues. The V and J ends lost 4 bases and 2 bases respectively, with 20 bases between them. The CDR3 DNA sequence: TGTGCCAGCAGCAATGAGGCTTGGAGTGCCCCCACAGATACGCAGTATTTT. Its translation is CASSNEAWSAPTDTQYF. The entire variable domain, with the rest obtained from reference TRBV5-4 and TRBJ2-3, is as follows: ETGVTQSPTHLIKTRGQQVTLRCSSQSGHNTVSWYQQALGQGPQFIFQYYREEENGRGNFPPRFSGLQFPNYSSELNVNALELDDSALYLCASSNEAWSAPTDTQYFGPGTRLTVL.

The V call is TRBV19, the J call TRBJ1-1; tentatively, D is TRBD1 (6 bases). The CDR3 extends over 13 amino acids. The V and J ends lost 7 bases and 4 bases respectively, with 13 bases between them. From germline, CDR1 is LNHDA and CDR2 SQIVND (reference sequence). DNA for the CDR3: TGTGCCAGTATTTCCCTAGGGGGCACTGAAGCTTTCTTT. Protein sequence: CASISLGGTEAFF.

The chain links TRBV10-3 to TRBJ2-5; possible D gene TRBD2, 5 bases. The CDR3 runs 15 residues. The germline V gene encodes CDR1 ENHRY and CDR2 SYGVKD. The V end lost 0 bases, the J end lost 1 base, and 9 bases lay between the germline ends. The CDR3 loop is CAISESRAGQETQYF. The CDR3 DNA reads as TGTGCCATCAGTGAGTCGAGGGCAGGCCAAGAGACCCAGTACTTC.

V gene TRBV27 combines with J gene TRBJ2-1; the match to TRBD2 covers 8 bases. Germline V gives CDR1 MNHEY, CDR2 SMNVEV (reference sequence). V shed 1 base and J 1 base; nucleotides not matched to a gene: 12. The CDR3 consists of 19 residues. CDR3 nucleotides: TGTGCCAGCAGTTTATTTGAACTAGCGGCCGGCGGGTCCTACAATGAGCAGTTCTTC. It specifies CASSLFELAAGGSYNEQFF.

This chain joins TRBV4-1 and TRBJ2-2; 14 bases map to TRBD2. V dropped 3 bases and J dropped 4; count of bases not matched to a gene: 10. Germline CDR1 is MGHRA and CDR2 is YSYEKL. This CDR3 contains 19 residues. The CDR3 protein is CASSQSGTSGSYSTGELFF. In DNA, the CDR3 is TGCGCCAGCAGCCAGTCCGGGACTAGCGGGAGTTATAGCACCGGGGAGCTGTTTTTT.

This rearrangement joins TRBV13 to TRBJ1-1; TRBD1 agrees at 7 bases. The germline gives CDR1 PRHDT, CDR2 FYEKMQ (reference sequence). This CDR3 spans 15 amino acids. Trimming cost V 2 bases and J 2 bases; bases outside gene matches: 5. The CDR3 here is CASSLTGAPNTEAFF. DNA of the CDR3: TGTGCCAGCAGCTTAACAGGGGCTCCTAACACTGAAGCTTTCTTT.

The chain uses TRBV11-3 and TRBJ2-2, with D perhaps matching TRBD2 (6 bases). This CDR3 is 16 amino acids long. V lost 2 bases and J 4 bases, leaving 14 bases between the germline ends. Germline lookup yields CDR1 SGHNT and CDR2 YENEEA. CDR3 residues: CASSLMTGAGTGELFF. DNA of the CDR3: TGTGCCAGCAGCTTAATGACGGGAGCGGGCACCGGGGAGCTGTTTTTT.

The V call is TRBV29-1, the J call TRBJ1-1; 10 bases agree with TRBD1. The V gene end was trimmed by 5 bases and the J gene end by 5 bases; junction bases not matched to a gene: 5. The germline V gene encodes CDR1 SQVTM and CDR2 ANQGSEA. The CDR3 has 13 residues. CDR3: CSVRQGAGTEAFF. DNA for the CDR3: TGCAGCGTTCGACAGGGGGCTGGGACTGAAGCTTTCTTT.

The chain has TRBV15 and TRBJ1-6; D not resolved. Germline CDR1 LNHNV, CDR2 YYDKDF (reference sequence). V lost 5 bases to trimming and J lost 0 bases, with 2 bases between them. The CDR3 runs to 13 residues. DNA for the CDR3: TGTGCCACCAGCTACTCCTATAATTCACCCCTCCACTTT. Residues: CATSYSYNSPLHF.

This chain joins TRBV18 and TRBJ1-1; D possibly corresponds to TRBD1 (6 bases). V shed 7 bases and J shed 1 base, with 10 bases lying between them. Germline CDR1 reads KGHSH; CDR2 reads LQKENI. CDR3 size: 13 residues. CDR3 in amino acids: CASYKGQNTEAFF. CDR3 DNA sequence: TGTGCCAGCTATAAGGGACAGAACACTGAAGCTTTCTTT.

V is TRBV12-3 or TRBV12-4 and J is TRBJ2-7; 9 nucleotides match TRBD2. V shed 5 bases, J shed 3 bases, and the junction held 2 bases outside the gene matches. This CDR3 comprises 13 residues. CDR3 sequence (DNA): TGTGCCAGCAGTACAGCGGGAGGCTACGAGCAGTACTTC. This codes for CASSTAGGYEQYF.

V gene TRBV24-1 combines with J gene TRBJ2-1; 11 nucleotides line up with TRBD2. Germline CDR1 KGHDR, CDR2 SFDVKD. The CDR3 runs 18 residues. V shed 7 bases, J shed 0 bases, and the junction held 10 bases outside the gene matches. CDR3: CATSEASGRYVSYNEQFF. CDR3 nucleotides: TGTGCCACCAGCGAGGCTAGCGGGAGGTACGTCTCCTACAATGAGCAGTTCTTC.

J is TRBJ2-5 and V is TRBV3-1 (or the pseudogene TRBV3-2); TRBD1 matches at 9 bases. V trimming: 4 bases; J trimming: 5 bases; junction bases outside the gene matches: 5. The germline V gene encodes CDR1 LGHDT and CDR2 YNNKEL (reference sequence). This CDR3 is built from 14 residues. As DNA, the CDR3 is TGTGCCAGCAGCCGGGACAGGGTTGAGGAGACCCAGTACTTC. Residues: CASSRDRVEETQYF.